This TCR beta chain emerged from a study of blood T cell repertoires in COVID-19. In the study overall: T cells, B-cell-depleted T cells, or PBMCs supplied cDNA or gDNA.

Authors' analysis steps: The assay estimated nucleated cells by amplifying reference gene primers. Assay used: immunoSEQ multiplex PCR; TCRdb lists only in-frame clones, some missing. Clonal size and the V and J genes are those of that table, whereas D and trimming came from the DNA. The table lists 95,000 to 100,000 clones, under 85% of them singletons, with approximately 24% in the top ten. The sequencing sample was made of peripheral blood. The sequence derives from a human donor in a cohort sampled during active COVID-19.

CDR3 sequence (DNA): TGTGCCAGCAGCCGCCGGGGGGGTAACACTGAAGCTTTCTTT. This gives the protein CASSRRGGNTEAFF. The chain uses TRBV11-2 and TRBJ1-1; the D gene is possibly TRBD1 (5 bases). The CDR3 has 14 residues. CDR1 is SGHAT and CDR2 is FQNNGV in the germline V gene. Trimming removed 5 bases at V and 2 bases at J, with 12 bases between.